A selection of T cell receptor beta chains follows, all from one sample in a study of Graves' ophthalmopathy and Graves' hyperthyroidism. TCRdb re-called the multiplex PCR reads through MiXCR, storing one row per CDR3 protein. The sample includes about 600,000 distinct CDR3 sequences, about 40% of them seen just once. Sequenced sample: peripheral blood or thyroid tissue (not recorded which). All receptors derive from an adult man with Graves' hyperthyroidism. Each CDR3 is given with its conserved first and last residue. The D gene is left open where the match is weak. The size of a clone is reported for some rows only, either as once, few or many, or as a class for expanded clones.

D | J | V | size | CDR3 | DNA
NA | TRBJ1-1 | TRBV5-1 | many | CASSLTGVSTEAFF | TGCGCCAGCAGCTTGACAGGTGTGAGCACTGAAGCTTTCTTT
NA | TRBJ2-2 | TRBV7-9 | NA | CASSPRLVF | TGTGCCAGCAGCCCGAGACTAGTATTT
NA | TRBJ1-3 | TRBV7-9 | NA | CASVPSGNTIYF | TGTGCCAGCGTCCCCTCTGGAAACACCATATATTTT
TRBD1 | TRBJ1-5 | TRBV24-1 | NA | CATSDQWDRSNEHF | TGTGCCACCAGTGACCAATGGGACAGGTCCAACGAGCATTTT
NA | TRBJ2-7 | TRBV5-1 | NA | CASGLVSVAYEQYF | TGCGCCAGCGGCTTGGTTTCCGTAGCCTACGAGCAGTACTTC
NA | TRBJ1-5 | TRBV7-9 | many | CASSLEDGQPQHF | TGTGCCAGCAGCTTAGAGGATGGTCAGCCCCAGCATTTT
NA | TRBJ2-5 | TRBV2 | many | CASSEGSEETQYF | TGTGCCAGCAGTGAGGGTTCCGAAGAGACCCAGTACTTC
NA | TRBJ1-2 | TRBV30 | NA | CAWSVSYPPGYTF | TGTGCCTGGAGTGTAAGTTATCCACCCGGCTACACCTTC
NA | TRBJ2-5 | TRBV7-6 | many | CASSLAPRAQETQYF | TGTGCCAGCAGCTTAGCCCCTAGGGCCCAAGAGACCCAGTACTTC
NA | TRBJ1-5 | TRBV10-3 | NA | CAISEGQGGQPQHF | TGTGCCATCAGTGAGGGTCAAGGGGGTCAGCCCCAGCATTTT
NA | TRBJ1-2 | TRBV15 | many | CATSAPWGYGYTF | TGTGCCACCAGCGCACCGTGGGGCTATGGCTACACCTTC
NA | TRBJ1-1 | TRBV7-8 | NA | CAWRSPGVNTEAFF | TGTGCCTGGAGATCTCCGGGGGTGAACACTGAAGCTTTCTTT